This TCR beta chain derives from a study of control samples from healthy donors and cancer patients (dated by TCRdb to about 2020). The CDR3 contains 17 residues, cysteine and phenylalanine counted. Only the CDR3 DNA stays, 51 bases, in frame from base 1. CDR1 and CDR2 were assigned from the germline V gene as SGHAT and FQNNGV. Trimming leaves V shorter by 4 bases and J shorter by 7 bases, with the junction holding 9 bases beyond the gene matches. Note on this clone: No cognate antigen has been identified for it. The record has no base qualities; no much larger clone is one base away.

Library prep was done by the immunoSEQ multiplex PCR assay. This is the immuneACCESS table as TCRdb keeps it, with only in-frame sequences that have V and J called. A part of the clones is gone; compared with another copy, unresolved V genes explain less than half, and the rest is unexplained. Across this sample there are 55,000 to 90,000 clones, with approximately 80% seen only once. The ten most abundant clones make up around 30% of the sample. The sequence is built from TRBV11-2 and TRBJ1-6; 11 bases in the junction line up with TRBD1. This TCR was recovered from a man aged 50-60 years in good health. What was sequenced was blood. The DNA sequence follows: TGTGCCAGCAGCTCCGGAGGGGACAGGGGGACCAATTCACCCCTCCACTTT. Its coded protein is CASSSGGDRGTNSPLHF.